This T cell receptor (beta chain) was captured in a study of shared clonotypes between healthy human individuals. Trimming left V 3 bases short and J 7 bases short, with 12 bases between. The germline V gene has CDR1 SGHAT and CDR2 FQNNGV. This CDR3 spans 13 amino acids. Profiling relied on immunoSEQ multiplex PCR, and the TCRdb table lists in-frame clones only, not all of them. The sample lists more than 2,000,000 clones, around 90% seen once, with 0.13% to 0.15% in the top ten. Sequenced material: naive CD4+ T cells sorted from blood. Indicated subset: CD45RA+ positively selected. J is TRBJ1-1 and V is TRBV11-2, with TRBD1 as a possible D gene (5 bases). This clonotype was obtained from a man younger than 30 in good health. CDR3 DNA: TGTGCCAGCAGCTTGGAGGGGCATGGTGAAGCTTTCTTT. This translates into CASSLEGHGEAFF.